One sample yielded the 16 T cell receptor beta chains listed below, sequenced in a study of control samples from healthy donors and cancer patients. Repertoires were generated with immunoSEQ multiplex PCR, while TCRdb's copy carries only in-frame clones and drops some. The sample lists roughly 220,000 clones; 85% to 95% were seen once. Sequencing was performed on blood. These receptor sequences come from a man aged 45-65 years in good health.

The chain employs TRBV5-8 and TRBJ2-7; D might be TRBD1 (5 bases). Germline V gene sequence: CDR1 SGHTS, CDR2 YDEGEE. The CDR3 totals 13 residues. Trimming removed 2 bases at V and 2 bases at J, with 8 bases between. The CDR3 region is CASSFSRAYEQYV. CDR3 coding DNA: TGTGCCAGCAGCTTCTCCAGGGCCTACGAGCAGTACGTC.

The chain uses TRBV6-4 and TRBJ1-5; D not certain. V lost 0 bases and J 7 bases, leaving 13 bases between the germline ends. The CDR3 has 15 amino acids. The germline CDR1 and CDR2 sequences are MRHNA and SNTAGT. The CDR3 coding sequence is TGTGCCAGCAGTGACTCGAATATGGGCGGCCAGCCCCAGCATTTT. Its translation: CASSDSNMGGQPQHF.

V usage is TRBV5-4 and J usage is TRBJ1-1; TRBD1 might be the D (5 bases). Trimming pared 6 bases from V and 3 bases from J, leaving 18 bases between. CDR1 SGHNT and CDR2 YYREEE come from the germline V gene (reference sequence). This CDR3 region has 15 residues. The CDR3 region is CASNYRGLLDTEAFF. The CDR3, as DNA: TGTGCCAGCAACTACCGGGGGTTATTAGACACTGAAGCTTTCTTT.

The V gene is TRBV7-9, the J gene TRBJ2-2; TRBD1 is a possible D gene (6 bases). Trimming removed 7 bases from V and 3 bases from J, with 15 bases in between. This CDR3 is 15 amino acids long. Per germline, CDR1 SEHNR and CDR2 FQNEAQ (reference sequence). The CDR3 spells CASTTRDTYTGELFF. CDR3 coding DNA: TGTGCCAGCACTACCCGGGACACATACACCGGGGAGCTGTTTTTT.

V and J are TRBV6-1 and TRBJ2-7; 7 positions match TRBD2. Germline lookup yields CDR1 MNHNS and CDR2 SASEGT. The CDR3 is 16 amino acids. With 3 bases clipped from V and 3 bases from J, the junction kept 11 bases outside the gene matches. CDR3 loop: CASSETQRGFLYEQYV. Here the CDR3 DNA reads TGTGCCAGCAGTGAGACACAGCGGGGCTTCCTCTACGAGCAGTACGTC.

The V gene is TRBV7-8, the J gene TRBJ1-1; D may be TRBD1 (5 bases). Germline V gene sequence: CDR1 SGHVS, CDR2 FQNEAQ. This CDR3 comprises 15 residues. V lost 4 bases to trimming and J lost 2 bases, with 14 bases between them. CDR3 coding DNA: TGTGCCAGCAGCTCTAGACAGCTCGCCAACACTGAAGCTTTCTTT. This gives the protein CASSSRQLANTEAFF.

The rearrangement joins TRBV4-2 to TRBJ1-5; the match to TRBD1 covers 8 bases. CDR3 length: 17 amino acids. V was pared by 4 bases and J by 1 base, with 9 bases of the junction left unmatched. From germline, CDR1 is LGHNA and CDR2 YNFKEQ. DNA for the CDR3: TGTGCCAGCAGCCCGCAGGACAGGGAAAAGAGCAATCAGCCCCAGCATTTT. Encoded protein: CASSPQDREKSNQPQHF.

This clone was recorded once. The chain carries TRBV27 and TRBJ1-5; 9 bases align to TRBD1. The germline CDR1 and CDR2 sequences are MNHEY and SMNVEV (reference sequence). There are 15 residues in the CDR3. J was trimmed by 6 bases and V by 2 bases; bases with no gene match: 5. The CDR3 sequence is CASSLQTGGFQPQHF. CDR3 in DNA: TGTGCCAGCAGTTTACAGACAGGGGGTTTTCAGCCCCAGCATTTT.

The chain carries TRBV6-5 and TRBJ1-2, with D unclear. The CDR3 sequence is 13 residues long. Germline CDR1 MNHEY, CDR2 SVGAGI. Trimming took off 10 bases at V and 7 bases at J, with 19 bases between the two ends. The CDR3 nucleotides are TGTGCCACGGTCCGGAAAGCCACTGGTGGCTACACCTTC. Translation: CATVRKATGGYTF.

The rearrangement joins TRBV7-8 to TRBJ1-4; maybe TRBD1 (6 bases). V was trimmed by 5 bases and J by 7 bases, leaving 17 bases between them. The CDR3 spans 15 residues. The V gene's germline CDR1 is SGHVS and CDR2 FQNEAQ. CDR3 sequence reads: CASSVSQGISEKLFF. CDR3 DNA: TGTGCCAGCAGCGTCTCACAGGGCATTAGTGAAAAACTGTTTTTT.

This clone showed up just once. An end of the junction does not agree with germline; a read error may underlie this. The V call is TRBV7-7, the J call TRBJ2-1; D gene ambiguous. There are 15 residues in the CDR3. Per the germline V gene, CDR1 is SSHAT and CDR2 is FNYEAQ (reference sequence). The CDR3 is CASSLGNRNSNEQFF. CDR3 sequence (DNA): TGTGCTAGCAGCTTAGGTAATAGGAACTCGAATGAGCAGTTCTTC.

This clone came up a few times. J is TRBJ1-2 and V is TRBV27; 12 bases agree with TRBD1. The V gene's germline CDR1 is MNHEY and CDR2 SMNVEV (reference sequence). The CDR3 length is 14 residues. J gave up 7 bases and V 8 bases, and 8 bases lay outside the gene matches. CDR3 residues: CASARGQGAPGYTF. In DNA form, the CDR3 reads TGTGCCAGCGCGCGGGGACAGGGGGCTCCTGGCTACACCTTC.

The rearrangement links TRBV19 to TRBJ1-2; TRBD1 aligns across 7 bases. Germline-derived CDR1 and CDR2 are LNHDA and SQIVND (reference sequence). The CDR3 has 16 amino acids. The V and J ends lost 7 bases and 2 bases, in that order; junction bases with no gene match: 13. The CDR3 DNA reads TGTGCCAGTACTCCCCCGGGACAGCTTTCCAACTATGGCTACACCTTC. It is translated as CASTPPGQLSNYGYTF.

The V call is TRBV9, the J call TRBJ2-2, with D unresolved. Germline loops: CDR1 SGDLS, CDR2 YYNGEE. The CDR3 contains 15 residues. Trimming removed 7 bases from V and 4 bases from J, with 17 bases in between. As DNA, the CDR3 is TGTGCCAGCGGCCCCTCTAGGTCCAGCACCGGGGAGCTGTTTTTT. It yields the protein CASGPSRSSTGELFF.

The chain combines TRBV3-1 (or the pseudogene TRBV3-2) with TRBJ2-7; D is unresolved. The CDR3 spans 13 residues. Trimming pared 3 bases from V and 0 bases from J, leaving 6 bases between. CDR1 and CDR2 (germline): LGHDT, YNNKEL (reference sequence). This CDR3 is CASSHYSSYEQYF. CDR3 DNA: TGTGCCAGCAGCCATTATTCCTCCTACGAGCAGTACTTC.

The genes are TRBV3-1 (or the pseudogene TRBV3-2) and TRBJ1-4; D is ambiguous. The CDR3 consists of 15 residues. The V end lost 2 bases, the J end lost 5 bases, and 12 bases lay between the germline ends. Germline assignment: CDR1 LGHDT and CDR2 YNNKEL (reference sequence). The CDR3 nucleotides are TGTGCCAGCAGCCAAAGACGGAGGGAAAATGAAAAACTGTTTTTT. This codes for CASSQRRRENEKLFF.